A single sample is the source of the 26 T cell receptor beta chains below, sequenced in a study of OX40 agonist ivuxolimab in advanced cancers. Data came from immunoSEQ multiplex PCR; TCRdb stores just in-frame clones and leaves some out. The table records roughly 100,000 clones, more than 75% of them present only once. The starting material was CD4+ or CD8+ T cells sorted from blood, obtained in a trial of the OX40 agonist ivuxolimab. The source is an adult with an advanced solid tumor such as melanoma, head and neck, liver or kidney cancer.

The chain has TRBV10-2 and TRBJ2-5; 7 bases match TRBD1. The CDR3 totals 14 residues. The V and J ends lost 0 bases and 4 bases, in that order; junction bases with no gene match: 2. CDR1 and CDR2 from the germline V gene are WSHSY and SAAADI. The CDR3, as DNA: TGCGCCAGCAGTGAGTCTGACAGGGCAGAGACCCAGTACTTC. This sequence encodes CASSESDRAETQYF.

This clone was recorded only once. The DNA of the CDR3 is TGTGCCAGCAGCCGGGGCGGGACTAGAAGGGGCGATGAGCAGTTCTTC. This encodes CASSRGGTRRGDEQFF. V is TRBV5-4 and J is TRBJ2-1; 8 bases are a match to TRBD2. Germline CDR1 is SGHNT and CDR2 is YYREEE (reference sequence). V gave up 4 bases and J gave up 8 bases; unmatched junction bases: 14. The CDR3 consists of 16 residues.

The chain combines TRBV5-1 with TRBJ2-1; D assignment may be TRBD1 or TRBD2 (5 bases each). Germline V lookup: CDR1 SGHRS, CDR2 YFSETQ. The ends were cut back, 0 bases at V and 0 bases at J, with 10 bases in the middle. The CDR3 is made up of 16 amino acids. CDR3 DNA sequence: TGCGCCAGCAGCTTGGGGGGACCCCACTCCTACAATGAGCAGTTCTTC. Amino acids: CASSLGGPHSYNEQFF.

J is TRBJ2-3 and V is TRBV5-4, with 7 bases fitting TRBD1. The CDR3 runs to 14 residues. Germline CDR1 SGHNT, CDR2 YYREEE (reference sequence). Unmatched junction bases numbered 7, after V lost 9 bases and J lost 0 bases. The CDR3 protein is CATGGQDSTDTQYF. CDR3 coding DNA: TGTGCCACCGGAGGACAGGATAGCACAGATACGCAGTATTTT. The variable domain in full, with the rest retrieved from reference TRBV5-4 and TRBJ2-3, is ETGVTQSPTHLIKTRGQQVTLRCSSQSGHNTVSWYQQALGQGPQFIFQYYREEENGRGNFPPRFSGLQFPNYSSELNVNALELDDSALYLCATGGQDSTDTQYFGPGTRLTVL.

This sequence joins TRBV19 and TRBJ1-2, with D tentatively TRBD1 (6 bases). In germline, CDR1 is LNHDA, CDR2 SQIVND (reference sequence). Trimming took 3 bases from V and 0 from J, leaving 8 bases between them. This CDR3 comprises 14 residues. CDR3 loop: CASSIRGANYGYTF. CDR3 coding DNA: TGTGCCAGTAGTATCAGGGGTGCTAACTATGGCTACACCTTC. Full variable domain (rest looked up from reference TRBV19 and TRBJ1-2): DGGITQSPKYLFRKEGQNVTLSCEQNLNHDAMYWYRQDPGQGLRLIYYSQIVNDFQKGDIAEGYSVSREKKESFPLTVTSAQKNPTAFYLCASSIRGANYGYTFGSGTRLTVV.

This chain uses TRBV4-2 with TRBJ1-3, with D maybe TRBD1 (5 bases). The CDR3 spans 16 residues. Germline V lookup: CDR1 LGHNA, CDR2 YNFKEQ. The V end was cut by 0 bases, the J end by 2 bases, with 11 bases between. CDR3 in amino acids: CASSQDSGTAGNTIYF. CDR3 nucleotides: TGTGCCAGCAGCCAAGATTCCGGGACTGCTGGAAACACCATATATTTT.

The V gene is TRBV14, the J gene TRBJ2-2; unclear D gene. This CDR3 comprises 13 residues. V was trimmed by 1 base and J by 3 bases, leaving 3 bases between them. Germline lookup yields CDR1 SGHDN and CDR2 FVKESK. CDR3 in DNA: TGTGCCAGCAGCCAAGTCCACACCGGGGAGCTGTTTTTT. Translating it yields CASSQVHTGELFF.

This chain links TRBV4-1 with TRBJ1-3; the D gene is possibly TRBD1 (6 bases). The CDR3 sequence is 16 residues long. Germline lookup yields CDR1 MGHRA and CDR2 YSYEKL. The V end was cut by 4 bases, the J end by 3 bases, with 16 bases between. The chain's CDR3 is CASSPRQVSGGNTIYF. In DNA form, the CDR3 reads TGCGCCAGCAGCCCACGACAGGTCAGCGGTGGAAACACCATATATTTT.

V and J are TRBV27 and TRBJ1-4, with a weak D call TRBD1 (5 bases). CDR1 MNHEY and CDR2 SMNVEV come from the germline V gene (reference sequence). The CDR3 covers 15 residues. Trimming shortened V by 7 bases and J by 7 bases, and 19 bases separated the two germline ends. CDR3 protein: CASKGGFGASEKLFF. CDR3 bases: TGTGCCAGCAAGGGTGGCTTCGGGGCGAGTGAAAAACTGTTTTTT.

The rearrangement links TRBV19 to TRBJ2-7, with D possibly being TRBD1 (6 bases). The CDR3 covers 14 residues. The V end was cut by 4 bases, the J end by 4 bases, with 14 bases between. Germline V gives CDR1 LNHDA, CDR2 SQIVND (reference sequence). Here the CDR3 DNA reads TGTGCCAGTAGTACTAAAACCACAGGGTACGAGCAGTACTTC. Translation: CASSTKTTGYEQYF.

J is TRBJ1-5 and V is TRBV6-6, with 7 bases aligning to TRBD1. Trimming at V came to 8 bases and at J to 3 bases, leaving 1 base not matched to a gene. From germline, CDR1 is MNHNY and CDR2 SVGAGI (reference sequence). CDR3 length: 12 amino acids. This CDR3 reads CASGTVNQPQHF. The CDR3, as DNA: TGTGCCAGCGGGACAGTCAATCAGCCCCAGCATTTT.

The V and J genes are TRBV7-2 and TRBJ2-1; D possibly corresponds to TRBD2 (5 bases). CDR1 and CDR2 from the germline V gene are SGHTA and FQGNSA. V was pared by 4 bases and J by 3 bases, with 7 bases between. This CDR3 contains 13 residues. The CDR3 protein is CASSSRDYNEQFF. CDR3 bases: TGTGCCAGCAGCTCCCGGGACTACAATGAGCAGTTCTTC.

The chain carries TRBV19 and TRBJ1-3; D possibly corresponds to TRBD1 (5 bases). This CDR3 comprises 14 residues. V shed 3 bases and J shed 2 bases, with 8 bases lying between them. Germline V gives CDR1 LNHDA, CDR2 SQIVND (reference sequence). CDR3 amino acids: CASSIYRTGNTIYF. In DNA form, the CDR3 reads TGTGCCAGTAGTATTTACAGGACTGGAAACACCATATATTTT.

V and J are TRBV5-1 and TRBJ2-3; 8 bases align to TRBD2. Trimming cost V 4 bases and J 2 bases; bases outside gene matches: 6. The CDR3 has 15 amino acids. CDR1 is SGHRS and CDR2 is YFSETQ in the germline V gene. The CDR3 protein is CASSAGTSLTDTQYF. CDR3 coding DNA: TGCGCCAGCAGCGCCGGGACTAGTCTCACAGATACGCAGTATTTT.

This clone was seen only once. The chain recombines TRBV25-1 with TRBJ1-2; D gene unclear. V was shortened by 1 base and J by 2 bases, with 8 bases between the two germline ends. The germline gives CDR1 MGHDK, CDR2 SYGVNS. The CDR3 consists of 14 residues. The CDR3 DNA reads TGTGCCAGCAGTGAATTTGGGGAGAACTATGGCTACACCTTC. Its protein is CASSEFGENYGYTF.

This sequence joins TRBV19 and TRBJ2-2; D gene uncertain. This CDR3 has 14 amino acids. The V and J ends lost 10 bases and 0 bases respectively, with 12 bases between them. The V gene's germline CDR1 is LNHDA and CDR2 SQIVND (reference sequence). The DNA for the CDR3 is TGTGCCACTCCCGGCGGCGCGAACACCGGGGAGCTGTTTTTT. It yields the protein CATPGGANTGELFF.

The chain joins TRBV9 to TRBJ1-2, with D possibly matching TRBD1 (5 bases). Trimming shortened V by 0 bases and J by 2 bases, and 11 bases separated the two germline ends. The CDR3 totals 15 residues. CDR1 is SGDLS and CDR2 is YYNGEE in the germline V gene. CDR3 protein: CASSVAPGQNYGYTF. CDR3 nucleotide sequence: TGTGCCAGCAGCGTAGCCCCGGGGCAGAACTATGGCTACACCTTC.

The chain is built from TRBV25-1 and TRBJ2-2; maybe TRBD2 (7 bases). CDR3 length: 17 residues. The V gene lost 4 bases and the J gene lost 4 bases, with 19 bases spanning the gap. Germline CDR1 and CDR2: MGHDK and SYGVNS. CDR3 protein: CASSGVWGGASTGELFF. DNA of the CDR3: TGTGCCAGCAGTGGGGTGTGGGGGGGCGCGAGCACCGGGGAGCTGTTTTTT. The variable domain in full, with the rest retrieved from reference TRBV25-1 and TRBJ2-2, is EADIYQTPRYLVIGTGKKITLECSQTMGHDKMYWYQQDPGMELHLIHYSYGVNSTEKGDLSSESTVSRIRTEHFPLTLESARPSHTSQYLCASSGVWGGASTGELFFGEGSRLTVL.

The chain joins TRBV29-1 to TRBJ2-7; D assignment may be TRBD1 or TRBD2 (5 bases each). V was cut by 7 bases and J by 2 bases, with 15 bases left in between. The CDR3 is 13 residues long. CDR1 and CDR2 (germline): SQVTM, ANQGSEA. The CDR3 DNA sequence: TGCAGCGCCGAGGGGCAGGCCCCCTACGAGCAGTACTTC. Its protein is CSAEGQAPYEQYF.

The J gene is TRBJ1-1, the V gene TRBV10-3, with TRBD1 matching over 10 bases. After removal of 7 bases from V and 4 bases from J, the junction contained 6 bases not matched to a gene. The CDR3 consists of 14 residues. Germline values: CDR1 ENHRY, CDR2 SYGVKD. CDR3 nucleotides: TGTGCCATCAAAGAGACAGGGGGCGGCACTGAAGCTTTCTTT. Amino acids: CAIKETGGGTEAFF.

This clone was found a few times. The chain carries TRBV19 and TRBJ1-5; 12 bases fit TRBD1. Trimming removed 5 bases from V and 6 bases from J; junction bases left unmatched: 14. Germline V CDR1 and CDR2: LNHDA, SQIVND (reference sequence). CDR3 length equals 18 residues. The CDR3 reads CASSPFTGGQGAIQPQHF. The DNA of the CDR3 is TGTGCCAGTAGTCCCTTCACTGGGGGACAGGGGGCGATTCAGCCCCAGCATTTT. Full variable domain (rest looked up from reference TRBV19 and TRBJ1-5): DGGITQSPKYLFRKEGQNVTLSCEQNLNHDAMYWYRQDPGQGLRLIYYSQIVNDFQKGDIAEGYSVSREKKESFPLTVTSAQKNPTAFYLCASSPFTGGQGAIQPQHFGDGTRLSIL.

The chain combines TRBV7-2 with TRBJ2-2, with 7 bases identical to TRBD2. The CDR3 spans 16 residues. Unmatched junction bases numbered 3, after V lost 1 base and J lost 1 base. The V gene's germline CDR1 is SGHTA and CDR2 FQGNSA. Written as DNA, the CDR3 is TGTGCCAGCAGCTTAGTAACGGGGGGGAACACCGGGGAGCTGTTTTTT. Translation gives CASSLVTGGNTGELFF.

This clone has only one observation. This chain links TRBV6-5 with TRBJ1-3; D is undetermined. This CDR3 contains 14 residues. Germline assignment: CDR1 MNHEY and CDR2 SVGAGI. The V gene lost 6 bases and the J gene lost 0 bases, with 9 bases spanning the gap. The CDR3 region is CASRPEPSGNTIYF. The CDR3 DNA sequence: TGTGCCAGCAGGCCCGAACCCTCTGGAAACACCATATATTTT.

This chain connects TRBV11-2 to TRBJ2-7; 8 positions match TRBD1. V was pared by 1 base and J by 3 bases, with 2 bases of the junction left unmatched. CDR3 length: 14 amino acids. CDR1 is SGHAT and CDR2 is FQNNGV in the germline V gene. The CDR3 loop reads CASSLGQGFYEQYF. The CDR3 DNA sequence: TGTGCCAGCAGCTTAGGACAGGGGTTCTACGAGCAGTACTTC.

This clone came up a few times. The chain recombines TRBV7-6 with TRBJ1-6; tentatively, D is TRBD1 (5 bases). Trimming pared 7 bases from V and 8 bases from J, leaving 12 bases between. The CDR3 covers 13 residues. Germline V CDR1 and CDR2: SGHVS, FNYEAQ. This CDR3 is CASTPGRDSPLHF. The CDR3 nucleotides are TGTGCCAGCACCCCGGGGCGGGATTCACCCCTCCACTTT. Full variable domain (rest looked up from reference TRBV7-6 and TRBJ1-6): GAGVSQSPRYKVTKRGQDVALRCDPISGHVSLYWYRQALGQGPEFLTYFNYEAQQDKSGLPNDRFSAERPEGSISTLTIQRTEQRDSAMYRCASTPGRDSPLHFGNGTRLTVT.

This chain uses TRBV7-2 with TRBJ1-3; 7 bases fit TRBD1. This CDR3 contains 16 residues. CDR1 and CDR2 from the germline V gene are SGHTA and FQGNSA. The ends lost 5 bases at V and 0 bases at J; junction bases unmatched: 7. CDR3 sequence: CASSPAGGFSGNTIYF. DNA for the CDR3: TGTGCCAGCAGCCCAGCAGGGGGTTTCTCTGGAAACACCATATATTTT.